Listed below are T cell receptor beta chains from one sample, sequenced in a study of breast tumors, draining lymph nodes, adjacent tissues. MiXCR, applied by TCRdb to the multiplex PCR reads, yields one record per CDR3 protein. The table includes about 21,000 distinct CDR3 sequences, roughly 41% detected once. Sequencing input: breast tumor tissue. The receptors derive from a female donor with breast cancer. Some clones in this sample may be carry-over from other donors' samples. CDR3s include the opening cysteine and the closing phenylalanine or tryptophan. Fields, in order: J gene, V gene, D gene, clone size, CDR3 length, CDR3 DNA, CDR3 protein. The D gene is left open where the match is weak. The size entry is marked missing in some rows and otherwise reads once, few, many or a size class.

j_gene: TRBJ2-1; v_gene: TRBV4-3; d_gene: TRBD2; abundance: NA; len: 15; CDR3nt: TGCGCCAGCAGCCAAGGGACTAGCCGCCCCAATGAGCAGTTCTTC; CDR3aa: CASSQGTSRPNEQFF
j_gene: TRBJ1-3; v_gene: TRBV5-1; d_gene: NA; abundance: many; len: 16; CDR3nt: TGCGCCAGCAGCTTGGTACAGGGAATCTCTGGAAACACCATATATTTT; CDR3aa: CASSLVQGISGNTIYF
j_gene: TRBJ1-4; v_gene: TRBV7-9; d_gene: NA; abundance: NA; len: 16; CDR3nt: TGTGCCAGCAGCTTAAAAAGGAGTCAGGGAGGTGAAAAACTGTTTTTT; CDR3aa: CASSLKRSQGGEKLFF
j_gene: TRBJ2-7; v_gene: TRBV9; d_gene: NA; abundance: few; len: 12; CDR3nt: TGTGCCAGCAGCTTGAGCTCCTACGAGCAGTACTTC; CDR3aa: CASSLSSYEQYF
j_gene: TRBJ2-7; v_gene: TRBV6-2/TRBV6-3; d_gene: NA; abundance: NA; len: 14; CDR3nt: TGTGCCAGCAGTTCCTATGGCCACCCCTACGAGCAGTACTTC; CDR3aa: CASSSYGHPYEQYF
j_gene: TRBJ2-3; v_gene: TRBV5-6; d_gene: NA; abundance: many; len: 16; CDR3nt: TGTGCCAGCAGCTTGGAGGGGTTCATCGGGGCAGATACGCAGTATTTT; CDR3aa: CASSLEGFIGADTQYF
j_gene: TRBJ2-6; v_gene: TRBV2; d_gene: NA; abundance: many; len: 21; CDR3nt: TGTGCCAGCAGTGAACTATTGGACAGCGCGTTCATTTTCTCTGGGGCCAACGTCCTGACTTTC; CDR3aa: CASSELLDSAFIFSGANVLTF
j_gene: TRBJ2-7; v_gene: TRBV27; d_gene: NA; abundance: once; len: 13; CDR3nt: TGTGCCAGCAGTTTCGGGCCAGCCTACGAGCAGTACTTC; CDR3aa: CASSFGPAYEQYF
j_gene: TRBJ1-5; v_gene: TRBV12-5; d_gene: NA; abundance: NA; len: 14; CDR3nt: TGTGCCAGCAGACGGACAGTGAGCAATCAGCCCCAGCATTTT; CDR3aa: CASRRTVSNQPQHF
j_gene: TRBJ1-1; v_gene: TRBV2; d_gene: NA; abundance: NA; len: 13; CDR3nt: TGTGCCAGCAGTGAAGGGGAGTTCACTGAAGCTTTCTTT; CDR3aa: CASSEGEFTEAFF
j_gene: TRBJ2-5; v_gene: TRBV20-1; d_gene: NA; abundance: NA; len: 20; CDR3nt: NA; CDR3aa: CSAMVGGNGAYTFGSGTQYF
j_gene: TRBJ1-4; v_gene: TRBV7-9; d_gene: NA; abundance: NA; len: 14; CDR3nt: TGTGCCAGCAGCTTACCCCAAACTAATGAAAAACTGTTTTTT; CDR3aa: CASSLPQTNEKLFF
j_gene: TRBJ1-2; v_gene: TRBV6-1; d_gene: NA; abundance: NA; len: 13; CDR3nt: TGTGCCAGCAGTGAAGGGGTAGGGATAGGCTACACCTTC; CDR3aa: CASSEGVGIGYTF
j_gene: TRBJ2-7; v_gene: TRBV7-2; d_gene: TRBD1; abundance: many; len: 15; CDR3nt: TGTGCCAGCAGCCCAGGCTGGCAGGGGGTTTACGAGCAGTACTTC; CDR3aa: CASSPGWQGVYEQYF
j_gene: TRBJ2-7; v_gene: TRBV30; d_gene: NA; abundance: many; len: 14; CDR3nt: TGTGCCTGGAGTGTATTCTCTCCCCCTTTGGAGCAGTACTTC; CDR3aa: CAWSVFSPPLEQYF
j_gene: TRBJ1-3; v_gene: TRBV10-3; d_gene: NA; abundance: NA; len: 13; CDR3nt: TGTGCCATTCGAATGAGTTCTGGAAACACCATATATTTT; CDR3aa: CAIRMSSGNTIYF
j_gene: TRBJ2-7; v_gene: TRBV4-1; d_gene: TRBD1; abundance: NA; len: 16; CDR3nt: TGCGCCAGCAGCCACGGTCCAGACAGGGTTTCCTACGAGCAGTACTTC; CDR3aa: CASSHGPDRVSYEQYF
j_gene: TRBJ1-4; v_gene: TRBV20-1; d_gene: NA; abundance: many; len: 15; CDR3nt: TGCAGTGCTGCGACAGACTCTGGGACTAATGAAAAACTGTTTTTT; CDR3aa: CSAATDSGTNEKLFF
j_gene: TRBJ1-4; v_gene: TRBV9; d_gene: NA; abundance: many; len: 15; CDR3nt: TGTGCCAGCAGCGTCACCGGGACAAATAATGAAAAACTGTTTTTT; CDR3aa: CASSVTGTNNEKLFF
j_gene: TRBJ1-2; v_gene: TRBV7-8; d_gene: NA; abundance: NA; len: 14; CDR3nt: TGTGCCAGCAGCTTGGAGGGGACTAACTACGGCTGCACCTTC; CDR3aa: CASSLEGTNYGCTF